The next 23 T cell receptor beta chains were all read from a single sample in a study of shared clonotypes between healthy human individuals. Sequencing used immunoSEQ multiplex PCR; TCRdb keeps in-frame clones, though not all of them. The table includes some 2 million clones, over 85% detected once. The source material was naive CD4+ T cells sorted from blood. The subset denotes: CD45RA+ positively selected. These receptor sequences come from a man between 18 and 35 years old in good health.

The V gene is TRBV30, the J gene TRBJ2-1; D uncertain. Germline CDR1 is GTSNPN and CDR2 is SVGIG (reference sequence). The CDR3 sequence is 12 residues long. The V end lost 0 bases, the J end lost 9 bases, and 9 bases lay between the germline ends. The CDR3 sequence: CAWSVRIPEQFF. DNA of the CDR3: TGTGCCTGGAGTGTACGGATTCCTGAGCAGTTCTTC.

CDR3 sequence (DNA): TGTGCCAGCAGCGTAGACGGGGATCGGGGCGAGCAGTACTTC. It translates to CASSVDGDRGEQYF. This sequence joins TRBV9 and TRBJ2-7; weak D call: TRBD2 (5 bases). The germline gives CDR1 SGDLS, CDR2 YYNGEE. Trimming removed 0 bases at V and 6 bases at J, with 13 bases between. The CDR3 runs 14 residues.

This chain connects TRBV7-2 to TRBJ1-1, with D perhaps TRBD1 (5 bases). With 5 bases removed from V and 4 bases from J, the gap between germline ends came to 17 bases. The CDR3 spans 15 residues. Germline CDR1 SGHTA, CDR2 FQGNSA. In DNA form, the CDR3 reads TGTGCCAGCAGCGTACCGGGGCCTAGGATCACTGAAGCTTTCTTT. Its translation is CASSVPGPRITEAFF.

The chain is built from TRBV6-1 and TRBJ2-7; a weak D match, TRBD1 (6 bases). Germline CDR1 and CDR2: MNHNS and SASEGT. Between the trimmed V and J ends, which lost 6 bases and 6 bases, there was a span of 12 bases. CDR3 length: 12 residues. As DNA, the CDR3 is TGTGCCAGCAGGGACAGTCCGGGCGAGCAGTACTTC. Protein: CASRDSPGEQYF.

The chain is built from TRBV4-2 and TRBJ2-2; D perhaps matches TRBD2 (5 bases). The CDR3 sequence is 16 residues long. Deletions cut 0 bases from V and 5 bases from J, with 13 bases between. CDR1 is LGHNA, CDR2 YNFKEQ, per germline. This CDR3 is CASSQELVVSTGELFF. Written as DNA, the CDR3 is TGTGCCAGCAGCCAAGAACTAGTCGTCAGTACCGGGGAGCTGTTTTTT.

The chain joins TRBV25-1 to TRBJ1-4; D is perhaps TRBD1 (5 bases). This CDR3 region has 17 residues. Germline CDR1 and CDR2: MGHDK and SYGVNS. V lost 2 bases and J lost 3, with 16 bases in between. Written as DNA, the CDR3 is TGTGCCAGCAGTGAAAGGGGCCGAAGGACTTCTAATGAAAAACTGTTTTTT. Translating gives CASSERGRRTSNEKLFF.

This clone was detected once. V gene TRBV19 combines with J gene TRBJ2-5; TRBD1 matches at 9 bases. Germline trimming cut 4 bases from V and 5 bases from J; bases unmatched to any gene: 5. This CDR3 region has 14 residues. CDR1 and CDR2 from the germline V gene are LNHDA and SQIVND (reference sequence). In nucleotides, the CDR3 is TGTGCCAGTAGTACCGGGACAGGGCGGGAGACCCAGTACTTC. Protein: CASSTGTGRETQYF.

The V gene is TRBV18, the J gene TRBJ2-1, with 7 bases fitting TRBD2. The V gene's germline CDR1 is KGHSH and CDR2 LQKENI. V dropped 0 bases and J dropped 8; count of bases not matched to a gene: 7. The CDR3 totals 15 residues. CDR3 loop: CASSPPGRVRDEQFF. The CDR3 DNA follows: TGTGCCAGCTCACCACCGGGGAGGGTGAGGGATGAGCAGTTCTTC. The variable domain in full, completed from reference TRBV18 and TRBJ2-1, reads NAGVMQNPRHLVRRRGQEARLRCSPMKGHSHVYWYRQLPEEGLKFMVYLQKENIIDESGMPKERFSAEFPKEGPSILRIQQVVRGDSAAYFCASSPPGRVRDEQFFGPGTRLTVL.

V usage is TRBV14 and J usage is TRBJ2-2; no firm D call. CDR1 is SGHDN, CDR2 FVKESK, per germline. Trimming removed 1 base at V and 6 bases at J, with 15 bases between. The CDR3 covers 16 residues. CDR3 sequence (DNA): TGTGCCAGCAGCCAAGTTCCAGGTCTTATGTCCGGGGAGCTGTTTTTT. Residues: CASSQVPGLMSGELFF.

As regards this clone: Other DNA sequences in this sample translate to the same CDR3. The chain links TRBV30 to TRBJ2-7; D is ambiguous. Between the trimmed V and J ends, which lost 2 bases and 2 bases, there was a span of 7 bases. Germline CDR1 and CDR2: GTSNPN and SVGIG (reference sequence). CDR3 length: 12 residues. This CDR3 is CAWSPSAYEQYF. In DNA form, the CDR3 reads TGTGCCTGGAGTCCTTCCGCCTACGAGCAGTACTTC.

This clone was seen only once. The V and J genes are TRBV13 and TRBJ2-5; 7 bases are a match to TRBD2. This CDR3 has 18 amino acids. Germline CDR1 is PRHDT and CDR2 is FYEKMQ (reference sequence). With 7 bases clipped from V and 5 bases from J, the junction kept 22 bases outside the gene matches. The CDR3 protein is CASTPPLNRGLGAETQYF. CDR3 bases: TGTGCCAGCACCCCTCCTCTTAACCGAGGACTAGGAGCGGAGACCCAGTACTTC.

The gene calls are TRBV10-3 and TRBJ2-4; D may be TRBD1 or TRBD2 (5 bases each). V shed 7 bases and J shed 5 bases, with 15 bases lying between them. The CDR3 length is 14 residues. Per the germline V gene, CDR1 is ENHRY and CDR2 is SYGVKD. The CDR3 DNA follows: TGTGCCATCATCCCCCGGGACGGTGAAAACATTCAGTACTTC. Protein product: CAIIPRDGENIQYF.

V usage is TRBV6-1 and J usage is TRBJ2-7; D not resolved. The V and J ends lost 2 bases and 0 bases respectively, with 14 bases between them. Looked up from germline, CDR1 is MNHNS and CDR2 is SASEGT. The CDR3 sequence is 16 residues long. CDR3 bases: TGTGCCAGCAGTGAACCTATAGGGAAGCTCTCCTACGAGCAGTACTTC. This gives the protein CASSEPIGKLSYEQYF.

Turning to this clone: At the DNA level, this CDR3 is encoded by other sequences in the same sample as well. V is TRBV9 and J is TRBJ2-3; no firm D call. Trimming cost V 2 bases and J 0 bases, with 10 bases left between them. This CDR3 contains 15 residues. Germline V gene data show CDR1 as SGDLS and CDR2 as YYNGEE. The CDR3 loop reads CASSVDSLSTDTQYF. The DNA for the CDR3 is TGTGCCAGCAGCGTTGACTCCCTAAGCACAGATACGCAGTATTTT.

The rearrangement links TRBV28 to TRBJ1-5; maybe TRBD1 (5 bases). This CDR3 contains 12 residues. CDR1 and CDR2 (germline): MDHEN, SYDVKM. V was shortened by 7 bases and J by 5 bases, with 9 bases between the two germline ends. The CDR3 loop is CASTLRDQPQHF. The DNA for the CDR3 is TGTGCCAGCACCCTCAGGGATCAGCCCCAGCATTTT. Full variable domain (missing parts from reference TRBV28 and TRBJ1-5): DVKVTQSSRYLVKRTGEKVFLECVQDMDHENMFWYRQDPGLGLRLIYFSYDVKMKEKGDIPEGYSVSREKKERFSLILESASTNQTSMYLCASTLRDQPQHFGDGTRLSIL.

The V and J genes are TRBV6-5 and TRBJ2-7, with D unresolved. The CDR3 has 14 residues. V was clipped by 5 bases and J by 3 bases, with 14 bases between them. Germline V lookup: CDR1 MNHEY, CDR2 SVGAGI. In nucleotides, the CDR3 is TGTGCCAGCAGTCCCGGGCTGAGTTACTACGAGCAGTACTTC. Translation gives CASSPGLSYYEQYF.

V and J are TRBV11-3 and TRBJ1-3; D is perhaps TRBD1 (5 bases). Germline lookup yields CDR1 SGHNT and CDR2 YENEEA. Between the trimmed V and J ends, which lost 2 bases and 0 bases, there was a span of 11 bases. This CDR3 is built from 16 residues. In DNA, the CDR3 is TGTGCCAGCAGCTTAAATCCGACAGCCTCTGGAAACACCATATATTTT. Protein product: CASSLNPTASGNTIYF.

Points on this clone: A much larger clone lies a single base off, so this may be a read error. The same CDR3 can be traced to other DNA sequences in this sample. The V call is TRBV11-2, the J call TRBJ1-5; D remains ambiguous. CDR1 SGHAT and CDR2 FQNNGV come from the germline V gene. V dropped 1 base and J dropped 4 bases, with 5 bases sitting between them. This CDR3 spans 13 amino acids. This chain's CDR3 is CASSLGENQPQHF. In DNA form, the CDR3 reads TGTGCCAGCAGCTTAGGTGAGAATCAGCCCCAGCATTTT.

This sequence joins TRBV5-1 and TRBJ2-6; no clear D gene. The CDR3 consists of 16 residues. Germline CDR1 and CDR2: SGHRS and YFSETQ. Trimming removed 1 base at V and 2 bases at J, with 10 bases between. The CDR3 protein is CASSLNTVTGANVLTF. The DNA for the CDR3 is TGCGCCAGCAGCTTGAATACAGTCACTGGGGCCAACGTCCTGACTTTC.

The J gene is TRBJ2-2, the V gene TRBV5-6; 10 bases fit TRBD1. V lost 5 bases, J lost 3 bases, and 4 bases stayed unmatched. Germline CDR1 is SGHDT and CDR2 is YYEEEE. The CDR3 totals 15 residues. The CDR3 region has the DNA TGTGCCAGCAGGACCGGGACAGGGGACACCGGGGAGCTGTTTTTT. This translates into CASRTGTGDTGELFF.

The rearrangement joins TRBV11-2 to TRBJ1-4; possible D gene TRBD1, 5 bases. Per the germline V gene, CDR1 is SGHAT and CDR2 is FQNNGV. The CDR3 runs 13 residues. V lost 5 bases and J 7 bases, leaving 11 bases between the germline ends. CDR3 nucleotide sequence: TGTGCCAGCAGCGTAAGAAGGGGTGAAAAACTGTTTTTT. Protein product: CASSVRRGEKLFF.

This clone has just one count. V and J are TRBV5-1 and TRBJ2-5; 11 bases line up with TRBD2. The trim removed 2 bases at V and 7 bases at J, leaving 4 bases unmatched. This CDR3 has 14 amino acids. Germline V CDR1 and CDR2: SGHRS, YFSETQ. The CDR3 reads CASSFNLAGGTQYF. CDR3 nucleotide sequence: TGCGCCAGCAGCTTCAACCTAGCGGGAGGGACCCAGTACTTC.

The chain couples TRBV27 to TRBJ2-7; TRBD1 aligns across 8 bases. The germline V gene has CDR1 MNHEY and CDR2 SMNVEV (reference sequence). The junction had 12 bases not matched to a gene; V was cut back by 7 bases and J by 4 bases. This CDR3 is 15 amino acids long. CDR3 coding DNA: TGTGCCAGCACCATCTGGACAGGGAGTACATACGAGCAGTACTTC. Residues: CASTIWTGSTYEQYF.